The clone carrying this TCR beta chain was observed at least ten times. Antigen: not known. When ophthalmopathy did not progress within 18 months, Graves' hyperthyroidism was considered stable. Uncontrolled infection, other autoimmune disease, pregnancy or lactation disqualified patients from enrolment. The CDR3 extends over 13 amino acids. V lost 4 bases to trimming and J lost 4 bases, with 10 bases between them. Germline CDR1 reads LNHDA; CDR2 reads SQIVND (reference sequence). This sample was included in a study of T cells in Graves' hyperthyroidism and ophthalmopathy. Study details: Upon initial diagnosis and before any treatment, peripheral blood was collected. Findings and caveats of the study: Model-based prediction identified ophthalmopathy a median around 6.5 months prior to its onset.

RNA transcripts were the template for amplifying TCR beta CDR3 regions. Using the HTBI primer set, a first-round RT-PCR was run on the TCR CDR3. In TCRdb, the multiplex PCR reads were re-called with MiXCR into one record per CDR3 protein. The table has nearly 750,000 distinct CDR3 sequences, approximately 40% seen once. The TCR was taken from a middle-aged woman with Graves' hyperthyroidism. This chain connects TRBV19 to TRBJ1-1; the D is unclear. Sequencing was performed on blood. CDR3 bases: TGTGCCAGTAGTACCCAGAAGGGCACTGAAGCTTTCTTT. This translates into CASSTQKGTEAFF.